The 8 T cell receptor beta chains reported below all come from one sample, sequenced in a study of technical replicates of blood from a few donors. Libraries were prepared by immunoSEQ multiplex PCR; TCRdb keeps only in-frame clonotypes and omits some of them. The sample has 75,000 to 100,000 clones, roughly 96% seen once. The sample was T cells isolated from PBMCs. These receptors were obtained from a human donor in good health.

The rearrangement joins TRBV28 to TRBJ1-3, with D perhaps TRBD1 (5 bases). V shed 2 bases and J shed 2 bases, with 16 bases lying between them. The CDR3 is 17 residues long. Per the germline V gene, CDR1 is MDHEN and CDR2 is SYDVKM. In DNA, the CDR3 is TGTGCCAGCAGTTTAACGGTAGGGCAAGGGGCTGGAAACACCATATATTTT. Its protein product is CASSLTVGQGAGNTIYF.

This clone was seen a single time. This sequence joins TRBV11-3 and TRBJ2-3; 9 bases are shared with TRBD2. CDR1 and CDR2 (germline): SGHNT, YENEEA. The trim removed 2 bases at V and 4 bases at J, leaving 7 bases unmatched. The CDR3 runs 16 residues. CDR3 in amino acids: CASSLQGLAGSDTQYF. As DNA, the CDR3 is TGTGCCAGCAGCTTACAGGGGCTAGCGGGATCAGATACGCAGTATTTT. Complete variable domain (other parts from reference TRBV11-3 and TRBJ2-3): EAGVVQSPRYKIIEKKQPVAFWCNPISGHNTLYWYLQNLGQGPELLIRYENEEAVDDSQLPKDRFSAERLKGVDSTLKIQPAELGDSAVYLCASSLQGLAGSDTQYFGPGTRLTVL.

The chain recombines TRBV6-6 with TRBJ1-5, with D possibly being TRBD1 (6 bases). The CDR3 spans 14 residues. The germline V gene has CDR1 MNHNY and CDR2 SVGAGI (reference sequence). Trimming pared 2 bases from V and 4 bases from J, leaving 9 bases between. The CDR3 reads CASSYPGENQPQHF. CDR3 DNA: TGTGCCAGCAGTTACCCAGGGGAGAATCAGCCCCAGCATTTT.

This sequence joins TRBV19 and TRBJ2-7; tentatively, D is TRBD1 (6 bases). V lost 1 base and J 2 bases, leaving 9 bases between the germline ends. Looked up from germline, CDR1 is LNHDA and CDR2 is SQIVND (reference sequence). This CDR3 spans 14 amino acids. The CDR3 sequence is CASSIAQGTYEQYF. The CDR3 DNA reads as TGTGCCAGTAGTATAGCACAGGGTACCTACGAGCAGTACTTC.

V and J are TRBV7-9 and TRBJ2-2, with a possible D match to TRBD2 (6 bases). The CDR3 covers 14 residues. Per the germline V gene, CDR1 is SEHNR and CDR2 is FQNEAQ (reference sequence). V lost 11 bases to trimming and J lost 1 base, with 14 bases between them. CDR3 sequence (DNA): TGTGCCGCCATCCCGGGAGAGAACACCGGGGAGCTGTTTTTT. It is translated as CAAIPGENTGELFF.

This chain connects TRBV25-1 to TRBJ2-1; TRBD2 matches 11 bases. V dropped 6 bases and J dropped 7; count of bases not matched to a gene: 5. The CDR3 runs 14 residues. Germline V gives CDR1 MGHDK, CDR2 SYGVNS. CDR3 sequence (DNA): TGTGCCAGCAGAACTAGCGGGAGTATGAATGAGCAGTTCTTC. This codes for CASRTSGSMNEQFF.

The chain uses TRBV7-2 and TRBJ2-2, with TRBD1 identical over 9 bases. Trimming took 4 bases from V and 5 from J; bases not matched to a gene: 2. There are 14 residues in the CDR3. The germline gives CDR1 SGHTA, CDR2 FQGNSA. The CDR3 protein is CASSSGQGTGELFF. Written as DNA, the CDR3 is TGTGCCAGCAGCTCGGGACAGGGAACCGGGGAGCTGTTTTTT.

V is TRBV7-2 and J is TRBJ2-7, with 7 nucleotides matching TRBD2. Per germline, CDR1 SGHTA and CDR2 FQGNSA. Trimming removed 4 bases from V and 3 bases from J; junction bases left unmatched: 18. This CDR3 region has 18 residues. CDR3 sequence: CASSYPHLGLAEDYEQYF. The CDR3 coding sequence is TGTGCCAGCAGCTACCCCCACCTCGGGCTAGCGGAAGACTACGAGCAGTACTTC.